Below, 25 T cell receptor beta chains from the same sample are listed, as sequenced in a study of resident and recirculating memory T cells in vitiligo. Profiled with immunoSEQ multiplex PCR; TCRdb holds only in-frame clones, not every one. The profile shows 75,000 to 85,000 clones, about 90% of them singletons. Sequencing was performed on blood. These receptors were taken from a male donor with vitiligo.

This clone was counted a few times. The chain employs TRBV11-2 and TRBJ1-2; maybe TRBD1 (5 bases). The V and J ends lost 1 base and 5 bases respectively, with 17 bases between them. Germline assignment: CDR1 SGHAT and CDR2 FQNNGV. The length of the CDR3 is 16 residues. The CDR3 nucleotides read TGTGCCAGCAGCTTAGCCGGGGGGGGGAACTTTTATGGCTACACCTTC. The encoded protein is CASSLAGGGNFYGYTF.

The J gene is TRBJ2-5, the V gene TRBV5-1; D possibly corresponds to TRBD2 (6 bases). The V end lost 8 bases, the J end lost 1 base, and 15 bases lay between the germline ends. The CDR3 consists of 14 residues. The germline V gene encodes CDR1 SGHRS and CDR2 YFSETQ. In DNA, the CDR3 is TGCGCCAGTTTCGGGAGTGGGTCCCAAGAGACCCAGTACTTC. Translation: CASFGSGSQETQYF. The variable domain in full, completed from reference TRBV5-1 and TRBJ2-5, reads KAGVTQTPRYLIKTRGQQVTLSCSPISGHRSVSWYQQTPGQGLQFLFEYFSETQRNKGNFPGRFSGRQFSNSRSEMNVSTLELGDSALYLCASFGSGSQETQYFGPGTRLLVL.

The chain employs TRBV2 and TRBJ2-1, with 7 bases aligning to TRBD1. Per the germline V gene, CDR1 is SNHLY and CDR2 is FYNNEI. The CDR3 totals 17 residues. V gave up 6 bases and J gave up 9 bases; unmatched junction bases: 20. In nucleotides, the CDR3 is TGTGCCAGCAGCTACCTCCCGGGACAGCGGTTACCGGGTGAGCAGTTCTTC. Translated, it gives CASSYLPGQRLPGEQFF.

The chain employs TRBV11-2 and TRBJ2-2, with TRBD2 as a possible D gene (6 bases). The germline V gene encodes CDR1 SGHAT and CDR2 FQNNGV. The CDR3 consists of 15 residues. V was pared by 4 bases and J by 6 bases, with 15 bases between. The CDR3 sequence is CASSSNAGIAGELFF. The CDR3 DNA reads as TGTGCCAGCAGCTCTAATGCGGGAATCGCCGGGGAGCTGTTTTTT.

The gene calls are TRBV30 and TRBJ2-3; 8 bases are shared with TRBD2. The trim removed 2 bases at V and 3 bases at J, leaving 4 bases unmatched. Germline V CDR1 and CDR2: GTSNPN, SVGIG (reference sequence). The CDR3 is made up of 14 amino acids. CDR3: CAWSTGLETDTQYF. CDR3 nucleotides: TGTGCCTGGAGTACGGGACTAGAAACAGATACGCAGTATTTT. The full variable domain, with the rest looked up from reference TRBV30 and TRBJ2-3, is SQTIHQWPATLVQPVGSPLSLECTVEGTSNPNLYWYRQAAGRGLQLLFYSVGIGQISSEVPQNLSASRPQDRQFILSSKKLLLSDSGFYLCAWSTGLETDTQYFGPGTRLTVL.

The chain has TRBV6-1 and TRBJ2-7, with TRBD1 identical over 9 bases. The CDR3 sequence is 15 residues long. The germline gives CDR1 MNHNS, CDR2 SASEGT. Losses at the gene ends were 7 bases for V and 2 bases for J; bases not matched to a gene: 9. The CDR3 reads CASNSWTGATYEQYF. The CDR3 DNA sequence: TGTGCCAGCAATTCATGGACAGGGGCAACCTACGAGCAGTACTTC.

This clone has just one count. At one end the junction does not follow the germline gene, possibly because of a read error. This chain uses TRBV28 with TRBJ1-4, with 7 bases aligning to TRBD1. Germline V CDR1 and CDR2: MDHEN, SYDVKM. This CDR3 is 14 amino acids long. The CDR3: CASGLTGYNEKLFF. For the CDR3, the DNA is TGTGCCAGCGGTTTGACAGGGTATAATGAAAAACTGTTTTTT.

The chain employs TRBV15 and TRBJ1-5; TRBD1 is a possible D gene (5 bases). Germline V gene data show CDR1 as LNHNV and CDR2 as YYDKDF (reference sequence). The CDR3 consists of 17 residues. V was clipped by 0 bases and J by 4 bases, with 16 bases between them. This CDR3 reads CATSRDRMGQPNQPQHF. CDR3 DNA: TGTGCCACCAGCAGAGATAGAATGGGGCAGCCTAATCAGCCCCAGCATTTT.

CDR3 coding DNA: TGTGCCAGCAGTGAACTAAGGGGCTATGGCTACACCTTC. Protein: CASSELRGYGYTF. This chain links TRBV6-1 with TRBJ1-2, with D tentatively TRBD1 (5 bases). The CDR3 has 13 amino acids. Trimming shortened V by 2 bases and J by 4 bases, and 8 bases separated the two germline ends. CDR1 is MNHNS and CDR2 is SASEGT in the germline V gene.

The rearrangement uses TRBV2 and TRBJ2-7, with 7 positions matching TRBD1. CDR1 is SNHLY, CDR2 FYNNEI, per germline. V was clipped by 3 bases and J by 5 bases; unmatched bases: 7. The length of the CDR3 is 14 residues. CDR3 DNA: TGTGCCAGCAGTGAGGGCAGGGGGAGCCACGAGCAGTACTTC. It translates to CASSEGRGSHEQYF. Filled out from reference TRBV2 and TRBJ2-7, the complete variable domain reads EPEVTQTPSHQVTQMGQEVILRCVPISNHLYFYWYRQILGQKVEFLVSFYNNEISEKSEIFDDQFSVERPDGSNFTLKIRSTKLEDSAMYFCASSEGRGSHEQYFGPGTRLTVT.

The V gene is TRBV6-5, the J gene TRBJ1-5, with D possibly being TRBD1 (5 bases). CDR1 is MNHEY and CDR2 is SVGAGI in the germline V gene. There are 15 residues in the CDR3. The V and J ends lost 7 bases and 5 bases respectively, with 18 bases between them. The CDR3 protein is CASTKRPGGDQPQHF. CDR3 nucleotide sequence: TGTGCCAGCACCAAACGCCCGGGGGGTGATCAGCCCCAGCATTTT.

The chain couples TRBV11-2 to TRBJ1-3; 8 bases line up with TRBD1. V was clipped by 6 bases and J by 3 bases; unmatched bases: 7. From germline, CDR1 is SGHAT and CDR2 FQNNGV. The CDR3 extends over 15 amino acids. The CDR3 DNA is TGTGCCAGCAGGGAGGGGACAGGCGATGGAAACACCATATATTTT. Translated: CASREGTGDGNTIYF.

The V call is TRBV7-3, the J call TRBJ2-2; a weak D match, TRBD1 (6 bases). There are 16 residues in the CDR3. V dropped 5 bases and J dropped 1 base, with 14 bases sitting between them. Germline-derived CDR1 and CDR2 are SGHTA and FQGTGA. CDR3 coding DNA: TGTGCCAGCAGCGCCACAGGGTCGGTGAACACCGGGGAGCTGTTTTTT. Translated, it gives CASSATGSVNTGELFF.

The chain couples TRBV27 to TRBJ2-7; maybe TRBD1 (5 bases). V lost 5 bases and J 1 base, leaving 15 bases between the germline ends. This CDR3 contains 15 residues. The germline CDR1 and CDR2 sequences are MNHEY and SMNVEV (reference sequence). CDR3 region: CASSLIDRVSYEQYF. In DNA form, the CDR3 reads TGTGCCAGCAGTCTCATTGACAGAGTTTCCTACGAGCAGTACTTC.

The genes are TRBV23-1 and TRBJ2-7; no clear D gene. TRBV23-1 is filed as an ORF, its function uncertain. This CDR3 region has 13 residues. V lost 0 bases and J 5 bases, leaving 8 bases between the germline ends. The CDR3 bases are TGCGCCAGCAGTCAATCTCGGTCGCACGAGCAGTACTTC. This translates into CASSQSRSHEQYF.

The chain uses TRBV19 and TRBJ2-7; D call uncertain. This CDR3 contains 13 residues. V dropped 6 bases and J dropped 2 bases, with 11 bases sitting between them. Looked up from germline, CDR1 is LNHDA and CDR2 is SQIVND (reference sequence). CDR3 protein: CASSSTLTYEQYF. As DNA, the CDR3 is TGTGCCAGTAGCTCGACTCTAACCTACGAGCAGTACTTC.

V is TRBV5-1 and J is TRBJ1-2; no definite D call. CDR1 is SGHRS and CDR2 is YFSETQ in the germline V gene. Trimming removed 6 bases from V and 0 bases from J, with 12 bases in between. The length of the CDR3 is 14 residues. The CDR3 loop is CASKKEPTNYGYTF. The CDR3 coding sequence is TGCGCCAGCAAAAAGGAGCCTACTAACTATGGCTACACCTTC.

There are a few counts of this clone. The CDR3 sequence: CASSGYREKATGELFF. The CDR3 nucleotides read TGTGCCAGCAGCGGTTACAGGGAGAAAGCCACCGGGGAGCTGTTTTTT. The rearrangement links TRBV9 to TRBJ2-2; weak D call: TRBD1 (6 bases). Trimming removed 3 bases from V and 4 bases from J, with 16 bases in between. CDR3 length: 16 residues. CDR1 SGDLS and CDR2 YYNGEE come from the germline V gene.

The rearrangement links TRBV7-2 to TRBJ2-2; 10 nucleotides line up with TRBD2. V lost 5 bases, J lost 7 bases, and 13 bases stayed unmatched. CDR3 size: 17 residues. Germline lookup yields CDR1 SGHTA and CDR2 FQGNSA. CDR3 nucleotides: TGTGCCAGCAGCAAGGGGCTAGCGGGAGATTTAGGCGGGGAGCTGTTTTTT. It yields the protein CASSKGLAGDLGGELFF.

This clone was picked up one time. The gene calls are TRBV28 and TRBJ2-7, with 7 bases identical to TRBD1. Trimming cost V 2 bases and J 6 bases; bases outside gene matches: 10. The CDR3 has 15 amino acids. Germline V gene sequence: CDR1 MDHEN, CDR2 SYDVKM. CDR3 sequence (DNA): TGTGCCAGCAGTTTAGGAGGTCAGGGGGTGGTCGAGCAGTACTTC. This gives the protein CASSLGGQGVVEQYF. Looking up the rest from reference TRBV28 and TRBJ2-7 gives the full variable domain: DVKVTQSSRYLVKRTGEKVFLECVQDMDHENMFWYRQDPGLGLRLIYFSYDVKMKEKGDIPEGYSVSREKKERFSLILESASTNQTSMYLCASSLGGQGVVEQYFGPGTRLTVT.

The V gene is TRBV4-1, the J gene TRBJ1-4; D is possibly TRBD1 (6 bases). V was clipped by 4 bases and J by 0 bases, with 12 bases between them. Germline CDR1 is MGHRA and CDR2 is YSYEKL. This CDR3 contains 16 residues. The CDR3 spells CASSLEGGATNEKLFF. CDR3 DNA sequence: TGCGCCAGCAGCCTAGAGGGGGGAGCAACTAATGAAAAACTGTTTTTT.

The chain carries TRBV6-5 and TRBJ2-7, with TRBD2 matching 10 bases. V was pared by 2 bases and J by 6 bases, with 7 bases of the junction left unmatched. This CDR3 has 15 amino acids. CDR1 is MNHEY, CDR2 SVGAGI, per germline. The chain's CDR3 is CASSYAPSGSFEQYF. The DNA for the CDR3 is TGTGCCAGCAGTTACGCCCCTAGCGGGAGTTTCGAGCAGTACTTC.

This chain links TRBV19 with TRBJ2-3, with 10 bases that match TRBD2. CDR1 is LNHDA, CDR2 SQIVND, per germline (reference sequence). CDR3 size: 17 residues. Trimming cost V 5 bases and J 11 bases; bases outside gene matches: 19. The CDR3 nucleotides are TGTGCCAGTAGTGACTGGACTAGCGGCCGAAGAGGGTTGGGGCAGTATTTT. It is translated as CASSDWTSGRRGLGQYF.

The V call is TRBV5-1, the J call TRBJ1-5; TRBD1 matches 8 bases. Germline CDR1 and CDR2: SGHRS and YFSETQ. V was clipped by 5 bases and J by 6 bases; unmatched bases: 7. This CDR3 contains 14 residues. The DNA for the CDR3 is TGCGCCAGCAGTCCTGGACAGGGAGGTCAGCCCCAGCATTTT. Translated, it gives CASSPGQGGQPQHF.

This chain uses TRBV30 with TRBJ2-1, with D possibly being TRBD2 (6 bases). Trimming shortened V by 4 bases and J by 2 bases, and 12 bases separated the two germline ends. The CDR3 contains 14 residues. The germline V gene has CDR1 GTSNPN and CDR2 SVGIG (reference sequence). CDR3 sequence reads: CAWIRGTPYNEQFF. The CDR3 bases are TGTGCCTGGATACGGGGGACGCCCTACAATGAGCAGTTCTTC.